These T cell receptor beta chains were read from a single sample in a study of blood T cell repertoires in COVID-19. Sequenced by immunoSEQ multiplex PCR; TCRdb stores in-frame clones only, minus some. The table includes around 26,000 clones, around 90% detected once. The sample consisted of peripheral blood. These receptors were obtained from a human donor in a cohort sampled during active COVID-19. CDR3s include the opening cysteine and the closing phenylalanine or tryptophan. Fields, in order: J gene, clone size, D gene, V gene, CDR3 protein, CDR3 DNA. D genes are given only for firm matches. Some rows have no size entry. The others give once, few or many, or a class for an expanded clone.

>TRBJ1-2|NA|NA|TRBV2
CASSGQRPIYGYTF
TGTGCCAGCAGTGGACAGCGCCCCATCTATGGCTACACCTTC
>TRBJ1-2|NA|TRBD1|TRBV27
CASSPHRGSGGGYTF
TGTGCCAGCAGTCCCCACAGGGGGTCTGGGGGTGGCTACACCTTC
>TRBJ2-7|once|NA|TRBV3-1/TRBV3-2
CASSQSYEQYF
TGTGCCAGCAGCCAGAGCTACGAGCAGTACTTC
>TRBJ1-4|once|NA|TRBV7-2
CASSLYGTEGEKLFF
TGTGCCAGCAGCTTGTACGGGACGGAGGGAGAAAAACTGTTTTTT
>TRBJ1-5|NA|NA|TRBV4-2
CASSQDARSTRPQHF
TGTGCCAGCAGCCAAGATGCCAGGTCCACCCGGCCCCAGCATTTT
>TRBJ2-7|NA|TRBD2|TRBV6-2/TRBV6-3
CASSYSTSGGQYEQYF
TGTGCCAGCAGTTACTCCACTAGCGGGGGCCAGTACGAGCAGTACTTC
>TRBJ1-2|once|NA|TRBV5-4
CASSSRVGDYGYTF
TGTGCCAGCAGCTCCCGGGTGGGAGACTATGGCTACACCTTC
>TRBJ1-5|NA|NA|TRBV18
CASSPPGESGNQPQHF
TGTGCCAGCTCACCACCCGGGGAGTCAGGCAATCAGCCCCAGCATTTT
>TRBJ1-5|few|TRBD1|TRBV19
CASSISLTGGNQPQHF
TGTGCCAGTAGTATATCCTTGACAGGGGGCAATCAGCCCCAGCATTTT
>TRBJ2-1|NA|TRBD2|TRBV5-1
CASTGTSGDAGEQFF
TGCGCCAGCACCGGGACTAGCGGGGATGCGGGTGAGCAGTTCTTC
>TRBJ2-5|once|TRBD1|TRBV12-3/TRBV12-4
CASSFDRAETQYF
TGTGCCAGCAGTTTCGACAGGGCCGAGACCCAGTACTTC
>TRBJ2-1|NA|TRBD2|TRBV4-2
CASSQDRGSGGLNNEQFF
TGTGCCAGCAGCCAAGATCGCGGTAGCGGGGGGCTAAACAATGAGCAGTTCTTC
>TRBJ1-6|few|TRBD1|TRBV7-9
CASSQLGEDRGNNSPLHF
TGTGCCAGCAGCCAGCTCGGGGAGGACAGGGGCAATAATTCACCCCTCCACTTT
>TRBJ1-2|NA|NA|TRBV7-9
CASSLETERYTF
TGTGCCAGCAGCTTAGAGACGGAGCGCTACACCTTC